This record concerns one TCR beta chain sequence. The data derive from a study of blood T cell repertoires in COVID-19. CDR1 is SNHLY, CDR2 FYNNEI, per germline. CDR3 size: 14 residues. Trimming stripped 6 bases from V and 7 bases from J, with 16 bases between. Authors' methods: Quantification of nucleated cells was approximated via reference gene primer amplification. Method: immunoSEQ multiplex PCR; TCRdb's copy keeps in-frame clones and lacks some. V and J calls plus clone size are reproduced from that table; the DNA served to infer D and trimming. The table lists under 450,000 clones, roughly 87% of them singletons. Participant-given clinical history determined each cohort assignment. The study counted Cohort 3 donors as recovered given two negative PCRs, clearance, or symptom resolution.

The J gene is TRBJ2-4, the V gene TRBV2, with D possibly being TRBD1 (6 bases). Sequencing used PBMCs or T cells enriched from blood (not recorded which). The TCR originated in a woman aged 25 to 45 who had recovered from COVID-19. CDR3 bases: TGTGCCAGCAGCTCCACCGGACAGAGGAACATTCAGTACTTC. Amino acids: CASSSTGQRNIQYF.